One and the same sample provided the 25 T cell receptor beta chains below, sequenced in a study of blood T cell repertoires in COVID-19. Using immunoSEQ multiplex PCR, the repertoire was profiled, and TCRdb retains in-frame clones only, with some absent. The sample includes about 220,000 clones, 86% of them seen just once. Input material: peripheral blood. The receptor set was obtained from a man aged 25 to 40 who had recovered from COVID-19.

This clone was observed a handful of times. The CDR3 nucleotides are TGTGCCAGTAGTGGGACAGGCCATGAGCAGTTCTTC. It yields the protein CASSGTGHEQFF. The V gene is TRBV19, the J gene TRBJ2-1; TRBD1 matches at 8 bases. Germline CDR1 reads LNHDA; CDR2 reads SQIVND (reference sequence). With V trimmed by 5 bases and J by 8 bases, 2 bases remained unmatched. There are 12 residues in the CDR3.

The genes are TRBV19 and TRBJ1-3; D gene uncertain. Germline CDR1 and CDR2: LNHDA and SQIVND (reference sequence). The CDR3 length is 14 residues. V lost 7 bases and J lost 0, with 10 bases in between. This CDR3 reads CASTEVYSGNTIYF. The CDR3 nucleotides read TGTGCCAGTACCGAGGTTTACTCTGGAAACACCATATATTTT.

V gene TRBV5-5 combines with J gene TRBJ1-5, with D unresolved. CDR3 size: 14 residues. V lost 0 bases and J 7 bases, leaving 11 bases between the germline ends. The germline gives CDR1 SGHKS, CDR2 YYEKEE (reference sequence). The CDR3 loop reads CASSLEHRGQPQHF. CDR3 in DNA: TGTGCCAGCAGCTTGGAGCATCGAGGGCAGCCCCAGCATTTT.

J is TRBJ2-1 and V is TRBV6-5; D unclear. This CDR3 spans 14 amino acids. The V gene lost 2 bases and the J gene lost 5 bases, with 10 bases spanning the gap. Germline V CDR1 and CDR2: MNHEY, SVGAGI. The CDR3 sequence: CASSYAYGDNEQFF. The CDR3 DNA is TGTGCCAGCAGTTACGCTTACGGAGACAATGAGCAGTTCTTC.

To note about this clone: Other DNA sequences in this sample translate to the same CDR3. The genes are TRBV19 and TRBJ1-1, with D uncertain. The CDR3 loop spans 13 amino acids. The V and J ends lost 3 bases and 1 base respectively, with 6 bases between them. Germline CDR1 and CDR2: LNHDA and SQIVND (reference sequence). CDR3 in amino acids: CASSMGGNTEAFF. Written as DNA, the CDR3 is TGTGCCAGTAGTATGGGAGGGAACACTGAAGCTTTCTTT.

J is TRBJ2-3 and V is TRBV7-2, with D maybe TRBD2 (7 bases). V lost 5 bases to trimming and J lost 5 bases, with 23 bases between them. This CDR3 region has 17 residues. The germline V gene encodes CDR1 SGHTA and CDR2 FQGNSA. CDR3 nucleotide sequence: TGTGCCAGCAGCCCATGGAGCTGGGGGGGGCATCTAGATACGCAGTATTTT. Amino acid sequence: CASSPWSWGGHLDTQYF.

The chain couples TRBV6-1 to TRBJ1-3; the D is unclear. V gave up 3 bases and J gave up 1 base, with 10 bases separating them. The CDR3 is 15 amino acids. CDR1 is MNHNS and CDR2 is SASEGT in the germline V gene. The CDR3: CASSDYSGSGNTIYF. For the CDR3, the DNA is TGTGCCAGCAGTGATTACAGCGGGTCTGGAAACACCATATATTTT.

This chain links TRBV19 with TRBJ2-2, with a tentative D call TRBD2 (5 bases). CDR1 LNHDA and CDR2 SQIVND come from the germline V gene (reference sequence). Trimming cost V 7 bases and J 1 base, with 10 bases left between them. The CDR3 contains 14 residues. The CDR3, as DNA: TGTGCCAGTAATTTCGGGGAGAACACCGGGGAGCTGTTTTTT. Translating it yields CASNFGENTGELFF.

This clone was seen once. The chain recombines TRBV29-1 with TRBJ2-1; 7 bases match TRBD2. The V gene's germline CDR1 is SQVTM and CDR2 ANQGSEA. This CDR3 has 14 amino acids. Germline trimming cut 8 bases from V and 9 bases from J; bases unmatched to any gene: 16. The CDR3 reads CSPWGGDDFGEQFF. As DNA, the CDR3 is TGCAGCCCCTGGGGAGGGGACGATTTTGGTGAGCAGTTCTTC.

V usage is TRBV6-5 and J usage is TRBJ1-3; D possibly corresponds to TRBD1 (5 bases). The CDR3 is made up of 14 amino acids. Germline V CDR1 and CDR2: MNHEY, SVGAGI. V gave up 5 bases and J gave up 2 bases, with 10 bases separating them. In nucleotides, the CDR3 is TGTGCCAGCAGTCGGGACTACACTGGAAACACCATATATTTT. Its translation is CASSRDYTGNTIYF.

The chain combines TRBV27 with TRBJ2-7; TRBD1 matches 7 bases. V lost 3 bases and J lost 1; bases outside the gene matches: 9. Germline V lookup: CDR1 MNHEY, CDR2 SMNVEV (reference sequence). The CDR3 is made up of 16 amino acids. The CDR3 region is CASSFQRQGGSYEQYF. The CDR3 region has the DNA TGTGCCAGCAGTTTCCAGCGACAGGGTGGGTCCTACGAGCAGTACTTC.

The genes are TRBV3-1 (or the pseudogene TRBV3-2) and TRBJ1-1; TRBD1 might be the D (5 bases). The CDR3 has 14 amino acids. Germline CDR1 reads LGHDT; CDR2 reads YNNKEL (reference sequence). V lost 0 bases and J 8 bases, leaving 13 bases between the germline ends. CDR3 amino acids: CASSQDRSPGEAFF. In nucleotides, the CDR3 is TGTGCCAGCAGCCAAGATCGCTCACCAGGGGAAGCTTTCTTT.

This chain joins TRBV13 and TRBJ2-7, with 8 positions matching TRBD2. V was pared by 6 bases and J by 6 bases, with 7 bases of the junction left unmatched. CDR3 length: 13 residues. From germline, CDR1 is PRHDT and CDR2 FYEKMQ (reference sequence). The CDR3 here is CASRGLGTGEQYF. DNA of the CDR3: TGTGCCAGCAGGGGACTAGGAACGGGCGAGCAGTACTTC.

The chain is built from TRBV4-1 and TRBJ1-2, with D unresolved. Trimming left V 4 bases short and J 0 bases short, with 12 bases between. The germline gives CDR1 MGHRA, CDR2 YSYEKL. The CDR3 is made up of 15 amino acids. The CDR3 region has the DNA TGCGCCAGCAGCCCATCACATTTGGCTAACTATGGCTACACCTTC. Amino acids: CASSPSHLANYGYTF.

This clone was found a few times. This chain connects TRBV4-1 to TRBJ2-1, with D possibly being TRBD2 (5 bases). The germline V and J ends were trimmed by 0 bases and 0 bases, with 6 bases remaining between them. CDR1 is MGHRA and CDR2 is YSYEKL in the germline V gene. CDR3 length: 15 amino acids. CDR3 sequence (DNA): TGCGCCAGCAGCCAAGAAGGGAGCTCCTACAATGAGCAGTTCTTC. Translation gives CASSQEGSSYNEQFF.

There are a few counts of this clone. The rearrangement joins TRBV5-8 to TRBJ1-4, with 10 bases aligning to TRBD1. The V segment lost 3 bases and the J segment 7 bases; nucleotides outside the gene matches: 9. From germline, CDR1 is SGHTS and CDR2 YDEGEE. CDR3 length: 16 amino acids. CDR3 loop: CASSSTGQGLGEKLFF. In nucleotides, the CDR3 is TGTGCCAGCAGCTCGACGGGACAGGGGCTCGGTGAAAAACTGTTTTTT. Together with reference TRBV5-8 and TRBJ1-4, the CDR3 gives the full variable domain: EAGVTQSPTHLIKTRGQQATLRCSPISGHTSVYWYQQALGLGLQFLLWYDEGEERNRGNFPPRFSGRQFPNYSSELNVNALELEDSALYLCASSSTGQGLGEKLFFGSGTQLSVL.

This clone appeared a single time. V usage is TRBV10-3 and J usage is TRBJ1-1; possibly TRBD1 for D (5 bases). The germline CDR1 and CDR2 sequences are ENHRY and SYGVKD. V gave up 2 bases and J gave up 4 bases, with 11 bases separating them. CDR3 size: 14 residues. The CDR3 DNA is TGTGCCATCAGTGAGCGGGGGTACGTCACTGAAGCTTTCTTT. Amino acids: CAISERGYVTEAFF.

The J gene is TRBJ2-5, the V gene TRBV11-3; the match to TRBD1 covers 9 bases. CDR1 SGHNT and CDR2 YENEEA come from the germline V gene. Trimming took 1 base from V and 5 from J; bases not matched to a gene: 2. The CDR3 runs to 14 residues. Here the CDR3 reads CASSLGDRVETQYF. CDR3 in DNA: TGTGCCAGCAGCTTAGGGGACAGGGTTGAGACCCAGTACTTC.

This chain connects TRBV18 to TRBJ1-5, with D maybe TRBD1 (6 bases). The germline V gene has CDR1 KGHSH and CDR2 LQKENI. V was pared by 5 bases and J by 6 bases, with 11 bases between. This CDR3 has 13 residues. CDR3 sequence reads: CASSTLQGQPQHF. In nucleotides, the CDR3 is TGTGCCAGCTCAACACTACAGGGTCAGCCCCAGCATTTT.

The chain uses TRBV24-1 and TRBJ2-5; 7 bases agree with TRBD1. The CDR3 is 13 residues long. Trimming took 2 bases from V and 4 from J; bases not matched to a gene: 0. From germline, CDR1 is KGHDR and CDR2 SFDVKD. The CDR3 sequence: CATSDWDRETQYF. Here the CDR3 DNA reads TGTGCCACCAGTGATTGGGACAGAGAGACCCAGTACTTC.

The rearrangement joins TRBV13 to TRBJ2-7; 12 bases line up with TRBD1. CDR1 and CDR2 (germline): PRHDT, FYEKMQ (reference sequence). This CDR3 is built from 14 residues. Trimming at V came to 7 bases and at J to 7 bases, leaving 8 bases not matched to a gene. The CDR3: CASKTGQGAGEQYF. CDR3 DNA sequence: TGTGCCAGCAAGACGGGACAGGGGGCCGGTGAGCAGTACTTC.

The chain uses TRBV7-9 and TRBJ1-2; 8 nucleotides agree with TRBD1. The CDR3 has 15 amino acids. CDR1 and CDR2 (germline): SEHNR, FQNEAQ (reference sequence). With V trimmed by 5 bases and J by 3 bases, 8 bases remained unmatched. The CDR3 nucleotides read TGTGCCAGCAGCCTTCGGACAGGGTCGGACTATGGCTACACCTTC. Translating gives CASSLRTGSDYGYTF. Filled out from reference TRBV7-9 and TRBJ1-2, the complete variable domain reads DTGVSQNPRHKITKRGQNVTFRCDPISEHNRLYWYRQTLGQGPEFLTYFQNEAQLEKSRLLSDRFSAERPKGSFSTLEIQRTEQGDSAMYLCASSLRTGSDYGYTFGSGTRLTVV.

The chain recombines TRBV9 with TRBJ1-3; TRBD1 matches at 7 bases. The CDR3 is 15 amino acids. Germline V gene sequence: CDR1 SGDLS, CDR2 YYNGEE. The V segment lost 4 bases and the J segment 8 bases; nucleotides outside the gene matches: 12. The CDR3 sequence: CASSPGTAFGDTIYF. In nucleotides, the CDR3 is TGTGCCAGCAGCCCAGGGACAGCCTTCGGGGACACCATATATTTT.

The V gene is TRBV5-1, the J gene TRBJ2-2; 9 positions agree with TRBD2. Germline CDR1 reads SGHRS; CDR2 reads YFSETQ. The CDR3 consists of 17 residues. With 1 base clipped from V and 7 bases from J, the junction kept 11 bases outside the gene matches. The CDR3 nucleotides read TGCGCCAGCAGCTTGTTTCGCGGGGGGGCGACGGGCGGGGAGCTGTTTTTT. The encoded protein is CASSLFRGGATGGELFF.

The chain has TRBV5-5 and TRBJ1-1; maybe TRBD1 (5 bases). The ends were cut back, 1 base at V and 8 bases at J, with 9 bases in the middle. From germline, CDR1 is SGHKS and CDR2 YYEKEE (reference sequence). The CDR3 covers 12 residues. CDR3 amino acids: CASSLSGDEAFF. As DNA, the CDR3 is TGTGCCAGCAGCTTGAGCGGGGACGAAGCTTTCTTT.